This passage covers 19 T cell receptor beta chains from one sample sequenced in a study of prognosis after radiotherapy for stage I lung cancer. Multiplex PCR, run in two rounds, amplified TCR beta CDR3 from genomic DNA. The authors ran first-round PCR with primers specific to each TRBV and TRBJ gene. Each CDR3 protein gets one entry after TCRdb re-called the multiplex PCR reads with MiXCR. The repertoire has about 20,000 distinct CDR3 sequences, 35% to 45% of them found once; the top ten carry roughly 60%. The sequenced sample was PBMCs, obtained before or after stereotactic body radiation therapy (not recorded which). The receptors derive from a donor aged 50 or older with non-small cell lung cancer.

A remark on this clonotype: A single base is all that separates this from a far larger clone, so a read error is likely. The chain has TRBV19 and TRBJ2-1, with D perhaps matching TRBD1 or TRBD2 (5 bases each). Germline V lookup: CDR1 LNHDA, CDR2 SQIVND (reference sequence). Trimming took 3 bases from V and 10 from J, leaving 19 bases between them. The CDR3 loop spans 15 amino acids. This CDR3 reads CASSMGGRAGYEQFF. CDR3 in DNA: TGTGCCAGTAGTATGGGCGGCAGGGCGGGCTACGAGCAGTTCTTC.

Comment on this clonotype: This probably arose from a read error, given a far larger clone one base away. DNA of the CDR3: TGTGCCAGCAGCACCCGTCCTGGGGACAACGTCCTGACTTTC. Translation: CASSTRPGDNVLTF. The rearrangement joins TRBV7-9 to TRBJ2-6; D gene uncertain. Germline V CDR1 and CDR2: SEHNR, FQNEAQ (reference sequence). CDR3 size: 14 residues.

The rearrangement joins TRBV6-2 or TRBV6-3 to TRBJ2-7, with D maybe TRBD1 (7 bases). The ends were cut back, 7 bases at V and 2 bases at J, with 24 bases in the middle. From germline, CDR1 is MNHEY and CDR2 SVGEGT. The CDR3 has 17 amino acids. The CDR3 nucleotides are TGTGCCAGCAAACCTCCAGGGGGACGGGGGAATCCCTACGAGCAGTACTTC. The encoded protein is CASKPPGGRGNPYEQYF.

This clonotype was picked up many times. This chain connects TRBV5-5 to TRBJ2-3; no firm D call. Germline CDR1 SGHKS, CDR2 YYEKEE (reference sequence). This CDR3 spans 15 amino acids. Trimming stripped 0 bases from V and 2 bases from J, with 10 bases between. CDR3 amino acids: CASSLGGGNTDTQYF. The CDR3, as DNA: TGTGCCAGCAGCTTGGGTGGCGGCAACACAGATACGCAGTATTTT.

Many counts were recorded for this clonotype. J is TRBJ1-6 and V is TRBV4-1, with D perhaps matching TRBD1 (5 bases). Deletions cut 3 bases from V and 8 bases from J, with 8 bases between. The CDR3 covers 13 residues. In germline, CDR1 is MGHRA, CDR2 YSYEKL. The CDR3 protein is CASSQGRYSPLHF. DNA of the CDR3: TGCGCCAGCAGCCAGGGACGGTATTCACCCCTCCACTTT.

V and J are TRBV11-2 and TRBJ2-3; tentative D call: TRBD2 (5 bases). Looked up from germline, CDR1 is SGHAT and CDR2 is FQNNGV. V lost 1 base, J lost 2 bases, and 13 bases lay in between. There are 16 residues in the CDR3. CDR3 coding DNA: TGTGCCAGCAGCTTAGCGGAGCGGTTACTCACAGATACGCAGTATTTT. It specifies CASSLAERLLTDTQYF. The complete variable domain, with remaining parts taken from reference TRBV11-2 and TRBJ2-3, reads EAGVAQSPRYKIIEKRQSVAFWCNPISGHATLYWYQQILGQGPKLLIQFQNNGVVDDSQLPKDRFSAERLKGVDSTLKIQPAKLEDSAVYLCASSLAERLLTDTQYFGPGTRLTVL.

Note on this clonotype: A read error may be the cause here, since a much bigger clone is one base away. This chain connects TRBV5-4 to TRBJ2-7, with 8 nucleotides matching TRBD2. The CDR3 has 15 amino acids. Germline CDR1 is SGHNT and CDR2 is YYREEE (reference sequence). V trimming: 4 bases; J trimming: 5 bases; junction bases outside the gene matches: 11. The CDR3 sequence: CASSTLGAGGHEQYF. The CDR3, as DNA: TGTGCCAGCAGCACCCTGGGGGCGGGAGGCCACGAGCAGTACTTC.

This clonotype was observed many times. V usage is TRBV29-1 and J usage is TRBJ2-1; 8 positions match TRBD1. CDR1 SQVTM and CDR2 ANQGSEA come from the germline V gene. This CDR3 has 14 amino acids. V shed 0 bases and J 8 bases; nucleotides not matched to a gene: 6. CDR3 amino acids: CSVEDPGGGYEQFF. The DNA of the CDR3 is TGCAGCGTTGAAGACCCAGGGGGCGGGTATGAGCAGTTCTTC.

This clonotype appeared many times. With a much larger clone just one base away, this may be a read error. This chain links TRBV12-3 or TRBV12-4 with TRBJ2-7, with TRBD2 identical over 8 bases. With V trimmed by 5 bases and J by 0 bases, 6 bases remained unmatched. The CDR3 length is 15 residues. This CDR3 reads CASSPPSGSSYEQYF. The DNA of the CDR3 is TGTGCCAGCAGTCCTCCCAGCGGGAGCTCCTACGAGCAGTACTTC.

About this clonotype: An end of the junction does not agree with germline; a read error may underlie this. This chain joins TRBV7-2 and TRBJ2-6; no clear D. The CDR3 is 14 residues long. The germline gives CDR1 SGHTA, CDR2 FQGNSA. CDR3 sequence (DNA): TGCGCCAGCAGCCAACACTCTGGGGCCAACGTCCTGACTTTC. The encoded protein is CASSQHSGANVLTF.

In this sample, this clonotype turned up many times. This chain's CDR3 is CASSPDGTSGNEQYF. Here the CDR3 DNA reads TGCGCCAGCAGCCCGGACGGGACTAGCGGCAACGAGCAGTACTTC. The gene calls are TRBV5-1 and TRBJ2-7; 11 bases fit TRBD2. V lost 4 bases, J lost 5 bases, and 8 bases stayed unmatched. The CDR3 runs to 15 residues. Germline V gene data show CDR1 as SGHRS and CDR2 as YFSETQ.

V and J are TRBV27 and TRBJ2-7; D might be TRBD1 (6 bases). This CDR3 contains 13 residues. Germline values: CDR1 MNHEY, CDR2 SMNVEV (reference sequence). The ends were cut back, 10 bases at V and 4 bases at J, with 17 bases in the middle. The CDR3 DNA reads TGTGCCACCAAGCAGGGGATGGCTTACGAGCAGTACTTC. Amino acids: CATKQGMAYEQYF.

This clonotype was recorded many times. The V call is TRBV9, the J call TRBJ2-5, with D possibly being TRBD2 (6 bases). Per the germline V gene, CDR1 is SGDLS and CDR2 is YYNGEE. The V gene lost 3 bases and the J gene lost 4 bases, with 16 bases spanning the gap. This CDR3 comprises 15 residues. CDR3 protein: CASSARPGAGETQYF. For the CDR3, the DNA is TGTGCCAGCAGCGCCCGCCCAGGAGCGGGAGAGACCCAGTACTTC.

Of note for this clonotype: This may arise from a read error, as a much more abundant clone is one base away. The V gene is TRBV29-1, the J gene TRBJ1-1; tentative D call: TRBD1 (6 bases). The V end was cut by 2 bases, the J end by 9 bases, with 13 bases between. Germline CDR1 reads SQVTM; CDR2 reads ANQGSEA. This CDR3 region has 12 residues. CDR3: CSVEYRASKAFF. In DNA form, the CDR3 reads TGCAGCGTTGAATACAGGGCCAGTAAAGCTTTCTTT.

This clonotype has ten or more counts. The chain employs TRBV5-5 and TRBJ2-5; no clear D gene. CDR1 SGHKS and CDR2 YYEKEE come from the germline V gene (reference sequence). The CDR3 is made up of 14 amino acids. Trimming cost V 0 bases and J 3 bases, with 9 bases left between them. CDR3 bases: TGTGCCAGCAGCTTGGTTCCAGGAAAAGAGACCCAGTACTTC. Translation gives CASSLVPGKETQYF.

The chain recombines TRBV5-1 with TRBJ2-7; 8 bases align to TRBD1. Germline loops: CDR1 SGHRS, CDR2 YFSETQ. This CDR3 is 16 amino acids long. The junction had 17 bases not matched to a gene; V was cut back by 0 bases and J by 12 bases. The DNA for the CDR3 is TGCGCCAGCAGCTTGGACTCGGGACAGGTGGTCTACGATCTGTACTTC. It is translated as CASSLDSGQVVYDLYF.

A note on this clonotype: A read error is the likely source, as a far larger clone sits one nucleotide away. The chain recombines TRBV6-1 with TRBJ2-1, with a weak D call TRBD2 (6 bases). The CDR3 extends over 20 amino acids. With 3 bases removed from V and 3 bases from J, the gap between germline ends came to 27 bases. CDR1 MNHNS and CDR2 SASEGT come from the germline V gene. In DNA form, the CDR3 reads TGTGCCAGCAGTGATTTTGAGCGGGTCGGAACGGGGCCCCTCTACAATGAGCAGTTCTTC. As protein: CASSDFERVGTGPLYNEQFF.

In this sample, this clonotype turned up once. This likely reflects a read error, since a far larger clone is one base away. The chain has TRBV6-5 and TRBJ1-2, with 9 nucleotides matching TRBD1. Trimming at V came to 2 bases and at J to 9 bases, leaving 4 bases not matched to a gene. The germline V gene has CDR1 MNHEY and CDR2 SVGAGI. CDR3 length equals 13 residues. CDR3 sequence (DNA): TGTGCCAGCAGTTACGGGACAGGGAATTGCTACACCTTC. Translated, it gives CASSYGTGNCYTF.

Notes on this clonotype: At one end, the junction sequence differs from germline, possibly due to a read error. This chain links TRBV6-4 with TRBJ2-3; 15 bases align to TRBD2. The germline gives CDR1 MRHNA, CDR2 SNTAGT. CDR3 length: 19 residues. CDR3 protein: CANKPEPRTSGRATDTQYF. The CDR3 DNA sequence: TGTGCCAACAAACCAGAACCGAGGACTAGCGGGAGGGCCACAGATACGCAGTATTTC.